Listed here are 27 T cell receptor beta chains from one sample, sequenced in a study of shared clonotypes between healthy human individuals. Naive CD8 isolation took CD45RO-negative cells positively selected for CCR7 and excluded terminally differentiated effector memory CD45RA+ cells. The repertoire was sequenced with immunoSEQ multiplex PCR; TCRdb's copy has only in-frame clones and lacks some. The sample holds about 580,000 clones, 95% to 98% seen once. Sequenced material: naive CD8+ T cells sorted from blood. The source is a man in his thirties or forties in good health.

V and J are TRBV6-6 and TRBJ2-5; TRBD2 agrees at 10 bases. V lost 4 bases and J lost 5; bases outside the gene matches: 10. The CDR3 has 16 residues. Germline V gene sequence: CDR1 MNHNY, CDR2 SVGAGI (reference sequence). In DNA, the CDR3 is TGTGCCAGCAGTTCACGAGCGGGAGGGCCGAGGGAGACCCAGTACTTC. Residues: CASSSRAGGPRETQYF.

This clone was picked up one time. The rearrangement uses TRBV27 and TRBJ2-3; TRBD2 matches 12 bases. The CDR3 has 16 residues. The germline V gene has CDR1 MNHEY and CDR2 SMNVEV (reference sequence). Trimming removed 5 bases from V and 5 bases from J; junction bases left unmatched: 8. This CDR3 reads CASSQGLAGLGDTQYF. The CDR3 DNA follows: TGTGCCAGCAGTCAGGGACTAGCGGGTTTAGGAGATACGCAGTATTTT.

The CDR3 DNA sequence: TGTGCCAGCAGCTCCGCTGGGGGCGGCTACGAGCAGTACTTC. Its translation is CASSSAGGGYEQYF. V and J are TRBV7-2 and TRBJ2-7; the D gene is possibly TRBD1 (6 bases). V lost 4 bases and J lost 3, with 13 bases in between. Germline V gene data show CDR1 as SGHTA and CDR2 as FQGNSA. This CDR3 contains 14 residues.

The rearrangement uses TRBV11-3 and TRBJ2-6; D remains ambiguous. Germline CDR1 and CDR2: SGHNT and YENEEA. Trimming took 1 base from V and 0 from J, leaving 10 bases between them. There are 17 residues in the CDR3. As DNA, the CDR3 is TGTGCCAGCAGCTTAGCCCCCCCCTCCTCTGGGGCCAACGTCCTGACTTTC. It encodes CASSLAPPSSGANVLTF.

The chain recombines TRBV7-2 with TRBJ2-7; TRBD2 agrees at 7 bases. Germline V gives CDR1 SGHTA, CDR2 FQGNSA. The V segment lost 1 base and the J segment 2 bases; nucleotides outside the gene matches: 2. The CDR3 is made up of 14 amino acids. CDR3 coding DNA: TGTGCCAGCAGCTTAGTGGGAGGGGCCTACGAGCAGTACTTC. Protein product: CASSLVGGAYEQYF.

The rearrangement uses TRBV29-1 and TRBJ2-1, with no clear D. V was shortened by 7 bases and J by 5 bases, with 15 bases between the two germline ends. Germline V gene lookup returns CDR1 SQVTM and CDR2 ANQGSEA. CDR3 length: 13 residues. This CDR3 reads CSAKSVDHNEQFF. CDR3 nucleotides: TGCAGCGCTAAGTCGGTTGATCACAATGAGCAGTTCTTC.

As concerns this clone: The same CDR3 arises from other DNA sequences in this sample as well. J is TRBJ2-7 and V is TRBV13, with TRBD1 identical over 9 bases. With V trimmed by 0 bases and J by 3 bases, 0 bases remained unmatched. Per germline, CDR1 PRHDT and CDR2 FYEKMQ (reference sequence). This CDR3 region has 14 residues. CDR3 nucleotides: TGTGCCAGCAGCTTAGGGACAGGGGGCTACGAGCAGTACTTC. Protein product: CASSLGTGGYEQYF.

In this sample, this clone turned up once. The CDR3 bases are TGTGCCAGCAGTCACTCGAGGACGGCCAGTGGCACTGAAGCTTTCTTT. Translated, it gives CASSHSRTASGTEAFF. The rearrangement uses TRBV2 and TRBJ1-1, with unresolved D. The CDR3 spans 16 residues. Germline V lookup: CDR1 SNHLY, CDR2 FYNNEI. V was clipped by 5 bases and J by 4 bases, with 20 bases between them.

This clone was counted a single time. The V gene is TRBV20-1, the J gene TRBJ1-5; D remains ambiguous. Germline assignment: CDR1 DFQATT and CDR2 SNEGSKA (reference sequence). CDR3 size: 10 residues. With 7 bases removed from V and 0 bases from J, the gap between germline ends came to 1 base. The CDR3 DNA follows: TGCAGTGTTAGCAATCAGCCCCAGCATTTT. Protein sequence: CSVSNQPQHF.

In its sample, this clone was seen a few times. The gene calls are TRBV30 and TRBJ1-5; D is unresolved. The CDR3 totals 15 residues. Germline CDR1 is GTSNPN and CDR2 is SVGIG (reference sequence). V lost 1 base and J 1 base, leaving 11 bases between the germline ends. The CDR3 sequence: CAWSAKGGSNQPQHF. The DNA of the CDR3 is TGTGCCTGGAGTGCGAAGGGAGGAAGCAATCAGCCCCAGCATTTT.

The chain links TRBV12-5 to TRBJ2-3; D call uncertain. Germline V gene data show CDR1 as LGHNT and CDR2 as FRNRAP. This CDR3 contains 12 residues. Trimming took off 9 bases at V and 4 bases at J, with 11 bases between the two ends. The CDR3 DNA reads as TGTGCTAGCGCAATACACCCAGATACGCAGTATTTT. Amino acids: CASAIHPDTQYF.

This clone came up once. V is TRBV2 and J is TRBJ1-5; 8 positions agree with TRBD1. V lost 8 bases, J lost 7 bases, and 10 bases stayed unmatched. The CDR3 runs to 14 residues. CDR1 and CDR2 (germline): SNHLY, FYNNEI. This CDR3 is CASRNRGTRQPQHF. The CDR3, as DNA: TGTGCCAGCCGAAACAGGGGGACACGGCAGCCCCAGCATTTT.

The rearrangement links TRBV10-1 to TRBJ2-2; 11 bases map to TRBD2. V lost 3 bases to trimming and J lost 6 bases; unmatched junction nucleotides: 6. Germline assignment: CDR1 WNHNN and CDR2 SYGVQD (reference sequence). The CDR3 has 16 amino acids. CDR3 DNA sequence: TGCGCCAGCAGTGATTTAGCGGGAGGGCGCGCCGGGGAGCTGTTTTTT. This translates into CASSDLAGGRAGELFF.

The gene calls are TRBV11-2 and TRBJ2-3, with 9 bases aligning to TRBD2. V dropped 4 bases and J dropped 6; count of bases not matched to a gene: 8. The CDR3 has 15 amino acids. Per the germline V gene, CDR1 is SGHAT and CDR2 is FQNNGV. CDR3 in amino acids: CASSSFVAGDDTQYF. In DNA, the CDR3 is TGTGCCAGCAGCTCCTTCGTAGCGGGAGATGATACGCAGTATTTT.

V is TRBV7-9 and J is TRBJ2-7; D perhaps matches TRBD2 (5 bases). Per germline, CDR1 SEHNR and CDR2 FQNEAQ (reference sequence). Trimming pared 2 bases from V and 0 bases from J, leaving 11 bases between. The CDR3 is made up of 15 amino acids. CDR3: CASSLTIGLSYEQYF. CDR3 DNA: TGTGCCAGCAGCTTAACAATTGGACTCTCCTACGAGCAGTACTTC.

The chain uses TRBV27 and TRBJ2-2; 7 bases agree with TRBD2. CDR1 is MNHEY, CDR2 SMNVEV, per germline (reference sequence). V shed 5 bases, J shed 2 bases, and the junction held 8 bases outside the gene matches. This CDR3 is 16 amino acids long. In DNA form, the CDR3 reads TGTGCCAGCAGTCAGACTAGCTCAGATAACACCGGGGAGCTGTTTTTT. Amino acids: CASSQTSSDNTGELFF.

The chain is built from TRBV9 and TRBJ2-1; 7 positions match TRBD2. CDR1 is SGDLS, CDR2 YYNGEE, per germline. The CDR3 totals 16 residues. V lost 2 bases to trimming and J lost 8 bases; unmatched junction nucleotides: 13. The CDR3 protein is CASSVAASGVRDEQFF. CDR3 DNA sequence: TGTGCCAGCAGCGTGGCCGCTAGCGGAGTCAGGGATGAGCAGTTCTTC.

V gene TRBV7-9 combines with J gene TRBJ2-1; 8 bases are shared with TRBD1. This CDR3 region has 17 residues. V lost 1 base, J lost 3 bases, and 8 bases stayed unmatched. Germline V gene data show CDR1 as SEHNR and CDR2 as FQNEAQ (reference sequence). The CDR3 DNA sequence: TGTGCCAGCAGCTTAGTAATTGCAGGGGGCCACTACAATGAGCAGTTCTTC. It encodes CASSLVIAGGHYNEQFF.

CDR3 DNA: TGTGCCAGCAGCTCAGCGGGAACCTACAATGAGCAGTTCTTC. Amino acids: CASSSAGTYNEQFF. The V gene is TRBV7-2, the J gene TRBJ2-1; 7 nucleotides match TRBD2. This CDR3 comprises 14 residues. The V and J ends lost 4 bases and 2 bases, in that order; junction bases with no gene match: 2. Looked up from germline, CDR1 is SGHTA and CDR2 is FQGNSA.

The J gene is TRBJ2-2, the V gene TRBV9; no clear D gene. CDR1 is SGDLS, CDR2 YYNGEE, per germline. V lost 4 bases to trimming and J lost 1 base, with 14 bases between them. The CDR3 is 16 residues long. Here the CDR3 reads CASSPRPHENTGELFF. CDR3 nucleotide sequence: TGTGCCAGCAGCCCTCGACCCCACGAGAACACCGGGGAGCTGTTTTTT.

V is TRBV7-8 and J is TRBJ1-1; D not certain. The CDR3 loop spans 12 amino acids. Trimming shortened V by 2 bases and J by 4 bases, and 5 bases separated the two germline ends. Germline loops: CDR1 SGHVS, CDR2 FQNEAQ. The CDR3 DNA sequence: TGTGCCAGCAGCTTACACGCCACTGAAGCTTTCTTT. Translation: CASSLHATEAFF.

The V gene is TRBV29-1, the J gene TRBJ1-2; TRBD1 aligns across 7 bases. The germline V gene encodes CDR1 SQVTM and CDR2 ANQGSEA. The CDR3 consists of 14 residues. Germline trimming cut 4 bases from V and 8 bases from J; bases unmatched to any gene: 13. CDR3 sequence reads: CSVVTGVRLWGYTF. DNA of the CDR3: TGCAGCGTTGTAACAGGGGTTCGGCTCTGGGGCTACACCTTC.

The sample holds one count of this clone. This rearrangement joins TRBV15 to TRBJ2-7; a weak D match, TRBD2 (6 bases). This CDR3 is 15 amino acids long. From germline, CDR1 is LNHNV and CDR2 YYDKDF (reference sequence). V lost 1 base and J 3 bases, leaving 13 bases between the germline ends. The CDR3 region has the DNA TGTGCCACCAGCAGAGCCCCTGGCGGGGTCTACGAGCAGTACTTC. This sequence encodes CATSRAPGGVYEQYF.

The table lists this clone with a few counts. The genes are TRBV10-2 and TRBJ1-3; no definite D call. This CDR3 is built from 15 residues. V lost 6 bases to trimming and J lost 0 bases, with 12 bases between them. Germline-derived CDR1 and CDR2 are WSHSY and SAAADI. As DNA, the CDR3 is TGCGCCAGCAGGGGCCTTGGCGGCTCTGGAAACACCATATATTTT. It encodes CASRGLGGSGNTIYF.

The chain joins TRBV7-9 to TRBJ2-2; D may correspond to TRBD1 or TRBD2 (6 bases each). This CDR3 has 16 residues. Per the germline V gene, CDR1 is SEHNR and CDR2 is FQNEAQ (reference sequence). The V and J ends lost 6 bases and 5 bases respectively, with 19 bases between them. The CDR3 region has the DNA TGTGCCAGCAGAGAGGACCTCGGAGGGGGGACCGGGGAGCTGTTTTTT. Translation: CASREDLGGGTGELFF.

This clone was detected only once. The genes are TRBV27 and TRBJ2-1; D possibly uses TRBD1 or TRBD2 (6 bases each). The V gene's germline CDR1 is MNHEY and CDR2 SMNVEV (reference sequence). V was shortened by 6 bases and J by 10 bases, with 16 bases between the two germline ends. CDR3 size: 13 residues. CDR3 region: CASSVNRGGEQFF. The CDR3 DNA reads as TGTGCCAGCAGCGTGAACCGAGGGGGGGAGCAGTTCTTC.

A single count supports this clone. This chain connects TRBV7-3 to TRBJ2-1; 8 bases agree with TRBD2. V lost 2 bases, J lost 0 bases, and 9 bases stayed unmatched. CDR3 size: 18 residues. Germline V gene sequence: CDR1 SGHTA, CDR2 FQGTGA. CDR3 loop: CASSLQAGAEGSYNEQFF. DNA for the CDR3: TGTGCCAGCAGCTTACAAGCGGGAGCCGAGGGCTCCTACAATGAGCAGTTCTTC.